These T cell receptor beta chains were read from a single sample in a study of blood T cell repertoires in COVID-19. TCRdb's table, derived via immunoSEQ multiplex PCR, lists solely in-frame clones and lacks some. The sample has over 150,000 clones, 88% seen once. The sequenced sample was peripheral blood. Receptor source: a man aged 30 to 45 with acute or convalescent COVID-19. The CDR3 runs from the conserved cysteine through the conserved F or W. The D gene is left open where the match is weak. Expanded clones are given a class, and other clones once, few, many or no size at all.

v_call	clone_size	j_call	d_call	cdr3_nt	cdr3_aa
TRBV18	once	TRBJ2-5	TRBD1	TGTGCCAGCTCACGGGACAGGGGACAAGAGACCCAGTACTTC	CASSRDRGQETQYF
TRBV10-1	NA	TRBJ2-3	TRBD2	TGCGCCAGCAGTTCCGGACTAGCGGGGAGCACAGATACGCAGTATTTT	CASSSGLAGSTDTQYF
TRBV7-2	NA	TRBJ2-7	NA	TGTGCCAGCAGCTCAATAGCGGAGTCGTCCTACGAGCAGTACTTC	CASSSIAESSYEQYF
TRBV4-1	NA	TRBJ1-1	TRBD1	TGCGCCAGCAGACCTCAACAGGGGCGGGTGAACACTGAAGCTTTCTTT	CASRPQQGRVNTEAFF
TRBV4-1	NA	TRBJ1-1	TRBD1	TGCGCCAGCAGCCAAGCGACGACAGGGGCAACTGAAGCTTTCTTT	CASSQATTGATEAFF
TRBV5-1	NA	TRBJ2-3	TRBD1	TGCGCCAGCAGCTTGAGGCAGGGGGCAAAAGATACGCAGTATTTT	CASSLRQGAKDTQYF
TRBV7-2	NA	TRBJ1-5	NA	TGTGCCAGCAGCTTATATTATCTTCCCAATCAGCCCCAGCATTTT	CASSLYYLPNQPQHF
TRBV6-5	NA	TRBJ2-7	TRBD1	TGTGCCAGCAGAGGGACAGGGTGGTACGAGCAGTACTTC	CASRGTGWYEQYF
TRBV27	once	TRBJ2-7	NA	TGTGCCAGCAGTCTTAGGGGGGGCGGCTCCTACGAGCAGTACTTC	CASSLRGGGSYEQYF
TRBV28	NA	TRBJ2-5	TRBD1	TGTGCCAGCAGTTTAAGGGACAGACACCAAGAGACCCAGTACTTC	CASSLRDRHQETQYF
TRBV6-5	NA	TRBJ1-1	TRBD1	TGTGCCAGCAATCGGGACAGGGTGAACACTGAAGCTTTCTTT	CASNRDRVNTEAFF
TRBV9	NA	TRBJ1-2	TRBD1	TGTGCCAGCAGCGTAGATCCAGGGGGATATTATGGCTACACCTTC	CASSVDPGGYYGYTF
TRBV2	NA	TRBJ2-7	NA	TGTGCCAGCAAGGGCAGGAGGTACGAGCAGTACTTC	CASKGRRYEQYF
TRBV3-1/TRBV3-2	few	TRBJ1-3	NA	TGTGCCAGCAGCCTATACACAGGGACAAGAAACACCATATATTTT	CASSLYTGTRNTIYF
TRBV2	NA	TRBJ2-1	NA	TGTGCCAGCAGACAACTAGCGCCGAGGGGGGAGCAGTTCTTC	CASRQLAPRGEQFF
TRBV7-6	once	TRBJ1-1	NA	TGTGCCAGCAGCCCCCGGGGTGGGGGCAACACTGAAGCTTTCTTT	CASSPRGGGNTEAFF
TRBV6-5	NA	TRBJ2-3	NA	TGTGCCAGCAGAGACAGTGCCCTGGGTACGCAGTATTTT	CASRDSALGTQYF
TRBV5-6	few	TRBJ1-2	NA	TGTGCCAGCAGCTTAATCCGGGACAAAGGCTACACCTTC	CASSLIRDKGYTF
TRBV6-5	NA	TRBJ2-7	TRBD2	TGTGCCAGCATTCTTTCTAGCGGGAGGGAGCAGTACTTC	CASILSSGREQYF
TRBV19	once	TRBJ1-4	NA	TGTGCCAGTAGTCCAATTCAGAGGAATGAAAAACTGTTTTTT	CASSPIQRNEKLFF
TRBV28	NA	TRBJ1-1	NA	TGTGCCAGCAGTCCTACAGAAACCATGAACACTGAAGCTTTCTTT	CASSPTETMNTEAFF
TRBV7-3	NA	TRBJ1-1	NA	TGTGCCAGCAGCGGCGGGGGTATTGACACTGAAGCTTTCTTT	CASSGGGIDTEAFF
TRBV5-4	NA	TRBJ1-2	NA	TGTGCCAGCAGCTCGGGACTCGCTAACTATGGCTACACCTTC	CASSSGLANYGYTF
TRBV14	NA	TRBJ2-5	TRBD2	TGTGCCAGCAGCCAATCTTCTCGCACCGGCAGGACTAGCGGACAAGAGACCCAGTACTTC	CASSQSSRTGRTSGQETQYF
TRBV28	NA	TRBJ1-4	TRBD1	TGTGCCAGCAGTTTATTCGAGGGACAGGGAGATGAAAAACTGTTTTTT	CASSLFEGQGDEKLFF
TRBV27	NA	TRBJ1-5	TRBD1	TGTGCCAGCAGTTTAGACAGGGAGGATCAGCCCCAGCATTTT	CASSLDREDQPQHF
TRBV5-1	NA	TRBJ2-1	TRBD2	TGCGCCAGCAGCTTGGGCGGGGGCTCCTACAATGAGCAGTTCTTC	CASSLGGGSYNEQFF
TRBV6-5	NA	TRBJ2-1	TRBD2	TGTGCCAGCGGACTTAAGCGGGATACTGAGCAGTTCTTC	CASGLKRDTEQFF
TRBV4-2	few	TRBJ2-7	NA	TGTGCCAGCAGCCAAGCGTCGTCCACCTACGGGGAGCAGTACTTC	CASSQASSTYGEQYF
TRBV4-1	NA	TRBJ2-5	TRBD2	TGCGCCAGCAGCCAGGAACCGGGACTAGCGGGTGAACAAGAGACCCAGTACTTC	CASSQEPGLAGEQETQYF